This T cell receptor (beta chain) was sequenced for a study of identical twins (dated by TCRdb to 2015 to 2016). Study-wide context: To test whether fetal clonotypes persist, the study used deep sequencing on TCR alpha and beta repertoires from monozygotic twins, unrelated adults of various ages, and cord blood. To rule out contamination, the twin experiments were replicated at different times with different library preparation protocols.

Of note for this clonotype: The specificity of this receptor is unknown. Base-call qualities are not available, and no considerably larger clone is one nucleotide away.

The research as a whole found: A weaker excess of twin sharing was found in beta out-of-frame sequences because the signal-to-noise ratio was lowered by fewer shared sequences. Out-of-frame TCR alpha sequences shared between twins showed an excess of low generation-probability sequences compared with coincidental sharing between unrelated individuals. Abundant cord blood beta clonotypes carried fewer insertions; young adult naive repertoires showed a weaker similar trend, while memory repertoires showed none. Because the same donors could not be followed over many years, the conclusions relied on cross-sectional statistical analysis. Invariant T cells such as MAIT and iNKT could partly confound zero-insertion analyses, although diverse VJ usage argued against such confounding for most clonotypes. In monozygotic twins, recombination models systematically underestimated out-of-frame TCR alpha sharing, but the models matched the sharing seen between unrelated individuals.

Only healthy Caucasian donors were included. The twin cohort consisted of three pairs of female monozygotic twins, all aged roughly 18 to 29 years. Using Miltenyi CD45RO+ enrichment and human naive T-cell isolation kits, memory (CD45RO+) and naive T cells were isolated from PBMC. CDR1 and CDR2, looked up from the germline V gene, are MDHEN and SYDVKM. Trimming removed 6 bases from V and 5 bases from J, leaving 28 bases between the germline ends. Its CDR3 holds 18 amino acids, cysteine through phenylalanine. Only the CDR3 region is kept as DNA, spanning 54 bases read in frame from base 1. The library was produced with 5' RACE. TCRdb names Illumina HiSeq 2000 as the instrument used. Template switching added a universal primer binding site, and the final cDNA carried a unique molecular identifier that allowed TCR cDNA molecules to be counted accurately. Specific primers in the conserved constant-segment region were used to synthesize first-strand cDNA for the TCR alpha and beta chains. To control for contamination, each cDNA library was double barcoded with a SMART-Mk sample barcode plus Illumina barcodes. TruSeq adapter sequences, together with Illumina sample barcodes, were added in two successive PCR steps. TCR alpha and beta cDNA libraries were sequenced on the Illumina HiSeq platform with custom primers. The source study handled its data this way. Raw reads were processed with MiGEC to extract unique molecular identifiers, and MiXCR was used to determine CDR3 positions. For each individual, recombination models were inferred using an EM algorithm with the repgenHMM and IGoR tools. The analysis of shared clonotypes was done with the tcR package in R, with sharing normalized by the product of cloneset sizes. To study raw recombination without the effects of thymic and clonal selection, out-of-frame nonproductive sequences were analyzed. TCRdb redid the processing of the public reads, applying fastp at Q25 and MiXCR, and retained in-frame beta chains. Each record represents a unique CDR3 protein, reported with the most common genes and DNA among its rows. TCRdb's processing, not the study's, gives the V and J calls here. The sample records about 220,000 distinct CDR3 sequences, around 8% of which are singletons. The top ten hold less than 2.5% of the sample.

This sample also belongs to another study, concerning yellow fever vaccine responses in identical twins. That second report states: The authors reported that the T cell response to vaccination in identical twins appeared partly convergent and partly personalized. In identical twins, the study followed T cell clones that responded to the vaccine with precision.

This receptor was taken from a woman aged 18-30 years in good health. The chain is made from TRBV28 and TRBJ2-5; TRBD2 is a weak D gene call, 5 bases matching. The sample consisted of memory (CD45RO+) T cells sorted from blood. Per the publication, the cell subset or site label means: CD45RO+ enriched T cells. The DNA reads TGTGCCAGCAGCCCTCCAGCGGTATGGCGGGCTGCTGAGGAGACCCAGTACTTC. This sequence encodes CASSPPAVWRAAEETQYF.